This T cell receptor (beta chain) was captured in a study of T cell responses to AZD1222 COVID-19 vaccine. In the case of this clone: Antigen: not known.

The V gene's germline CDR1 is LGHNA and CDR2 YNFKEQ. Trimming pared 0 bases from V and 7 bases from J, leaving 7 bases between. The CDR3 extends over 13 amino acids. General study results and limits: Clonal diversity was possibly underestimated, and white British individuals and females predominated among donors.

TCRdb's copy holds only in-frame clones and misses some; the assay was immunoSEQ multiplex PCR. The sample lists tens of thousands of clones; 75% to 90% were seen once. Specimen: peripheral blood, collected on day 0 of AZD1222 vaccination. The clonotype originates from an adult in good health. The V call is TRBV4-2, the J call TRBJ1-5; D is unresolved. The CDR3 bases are TGTGCCAGCAGCCAAGATCTCAGCCAGCCCCAGCATTTT. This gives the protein CASSQDLSQPQHF.